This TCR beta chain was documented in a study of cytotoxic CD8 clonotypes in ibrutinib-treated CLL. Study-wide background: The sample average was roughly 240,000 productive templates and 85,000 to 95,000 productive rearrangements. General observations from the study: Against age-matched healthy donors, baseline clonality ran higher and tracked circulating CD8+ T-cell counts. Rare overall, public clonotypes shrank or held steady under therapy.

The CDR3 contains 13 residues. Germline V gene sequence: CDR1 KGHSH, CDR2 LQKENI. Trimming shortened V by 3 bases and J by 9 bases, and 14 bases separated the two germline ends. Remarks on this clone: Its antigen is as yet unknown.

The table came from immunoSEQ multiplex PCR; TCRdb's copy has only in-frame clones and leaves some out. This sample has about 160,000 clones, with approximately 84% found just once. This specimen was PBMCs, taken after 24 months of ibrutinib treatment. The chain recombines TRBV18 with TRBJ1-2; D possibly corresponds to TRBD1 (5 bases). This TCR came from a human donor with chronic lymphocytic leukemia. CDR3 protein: CASSPTPGTRYTF. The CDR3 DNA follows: TGTGCCAGCTCACCGACGCCCGGGACCCGCTACACCTTC.